This TCR beta chain stems from a study of T-cell memory formation after mild COVID-19. TCRdb ran MiXCR on the 5' RACE reads and lists one entry per CDR3 protein. This table holds 50,000 or so distinct CDR3 sequences, roughly 26% found once. The CDR3 is 16 amino acids. The V end lost 3 bases, the J end lost 0 bases, and 12 bases lay between the germline ends. The germline CDR1 and CDR2 sequences are SGHTA and FQGTGA. The material sequenced was PBMCs or a T cell subset sorted from them (not recorded which). V usage is TRBV7-3 and J usage is TRBJ2-1; D gene unclear. The receptor was isolated from a man between 18 and 29 years old who had mild COVID-19 (a few samples of this study predate the infection). Cell type and time point are not known. CDR3 in amino acids: CASSFTSRSSYNEQFF. The CDR3 DNA reads as TGTGCCAGCAGCTTTACTTCGAGGAGCTCCTACAATGAGCAGTTCTTC.